These 25 T cell receptor beta chains were all obtained from the same sample, sequenced in a study of blood T cell repertoires in COVID-19. The repertoire was sequenced with immunoSEQ multiplex PCR; TCRdb's copy has only in-frame clones and lacks some. The table shows about 140,000 clones, with over 60% occurring only once. The sequenced material came from peripheral blood. The receptor source for this set is a man aged 80 or over with acute or convalescent COVID-19.

CDR3 DNA: TGTGCCAGCACTGGGGGGGCCGGTAACTATGGCTACACCTTC. Encoded protein: CASTGGAGNYGYTF. The chain has TRBV28 and TRBJ1-2, with D possibly TRBD1 on 6 matching bases. There are 14 residues in the CDR3. V was trimmed by 7 bases and J by 1 base, leaving 13 bases between them. Germline CDR1 is MDHEN and CDR2 is SYDVKM.

V and J are TRBV6-5 and TRBJ2-7; D might be TRBD1 (6 bases). This CDR3 contains 14 residues. Germline V gene sequence: CDR1 MNHEY, CDR2 SVGAGI. Trimming left V 7 bases short and J 0 bases short, with 13 bases between. Here the CDR3 DNA reads TGTGCCAGCACCCTAGACAGGAACTCCTACGAGCAGTACTTC. This sequence encodes CASTLDRNSYEQYF.

The chain uses TRBV4-3 and TRBJ1-6, with TRBD1 matching over 8 bases. With V trimmed by 0 bases and J by 8 bases, 3 bases remained unmatched. The germline V gene encodes CDR1 LGHNA and CDR2 YSLEER. CDR3 length equals 15 residues. The DNA of the CDR3 is TGCGCCAGCAGCCAAGACAGGGGGCCCGATTCACCCCTCCACTTT. Amino acid sequence: CASSQDRGPDSPLHF.

V and J are TRBV3-1 (or the pseudogene TRBV3-2) and TRBJ1-2, with 10 bases matching TRBD1. Germline V lookup: CDR1 LGHDT, CDR2 YNNKEL (reference sequence). The CDR3 covers 16 residues. V dropped 0 bases and J dropped 7; count of bases not matched to a gene: 8. The CDR3 is CASSQDLGQGKSGYTF. For the CDR3, the DNA is TGTGCCAGCAGCCAAGACTTGGGACAGGGGAAGTCTGGCTACACCTTC.

This clone was seen a handful of times. Other DNA sequences in the sample encode the same CDR3. This chain connects TRBV18 to TRBJ2-7; 7 bases are a match to TRBD1. With 4 bases clipped from V and 2 bases from J, the junction kept 2 bases outside the gene matches. The CDR3 loop spans 13 amino acids. Germline CDR1 is KGHSH and CDR2 is LQKENI. This CDR3 reads CASSRDSTYEQYF. As DNA, the CDR3 is TGTGCCAGCTCACGGGACAGCACCTACGAGCAGTACTTC.

The V and J genes are TRBV2 and TRBJ2-1; 15 bases align to TRBD2. Germline V CDR1 and CDR2: SNHLY, FYNNEI. The CDR3 runs 16 residues. V lost 5 bases to trimming and J lost 10 bases; unmatched junction nucleotides: 9. The CDR3: CASSPPGLAGGGEQFF. The CDR3 DNA follows: TGTGCCAGCAGTCCCCCGGGACTAGCGGGGGGTGGGGAGCAGTTCTTC.

The V gene is TRBV7-2, the J gene TRBJ1-5; possible D gene TRBD1, 5 bases. CDR1 and CDR2 from the germline V gene are SGHTA and FQGNSA. Trimming took 3 bases from V and 3 from J, leaving 9 bases between them. CDR3 length: 14 amino acids. This CDR3 is CASSLGGNNQPQHF. DNA for the CDR3: TGTGCCAGCAGCTTGGGGGGTAACAATCAGCCCCAGCATTTT.

This chain uses TRBV27 with TRBJ2-5, with D possibly being TRBD2 (7 bases). The CDR3 has 14 residues. V lost 2 bases to trimming and J lost 6 bases, with 13 bases between them. Per the germline V gene, CDR1 is MNHEY and CDR2 is SMNVEV (reference sequence). The CDR3 spells CASSLRGGAQTQYF. CDR3 DNA sequence: TGTGCCAGCAGTTTAAGAGGGGGGGCGCAGACCCAGTACTTC.

The V call is TRBV6-5, the J call TRBJ1-6; D is unresolved. This CDR3 spans 14 amino acids. V was clipped by 7 bases and J by 0 bases, with 7 bases between them. Germline values: CDR1 MNHEY, CDR2 SVGAGI. CDR3 sequence reads: CASKRSSYNSPLHF. CDR3 DNA: TGTGCCAGCAAAAGGAGCTCCTATAATTCACCCCTCCACTTT.

The gene calls are TRBV5-6 and TRBJ1-6; 7 positions agree with TRBD1. This CDR3 is built from 15 residues. The junction had 7 bases not matched to a gene; V was cut back by 0 bases and J by 10 bases. CDR1 is SGHDT, CDR2 YYEEEE, per germline. CDR3 protein: CASSLDDAGGSPLHF. The DNA of the CDR3 is TGTGCCAGCAGCTTGGACGATGCAGGGGGGTCACCCCTCCACTTT.

The chain links TRBV4-2 to TRBJ2-5; 12 bases map to TRBD2. Per the germline V gene, CDR1 is LGHNA and CDR2 is YNFKEQ. The CDR3 contains 15 residues. V lost 6 bases, J lost 2 bases, and 4 bases stayed unmatched. CDR3 amino acids: CASSLLAGGQETQYF. As DNA, the CDR3 is TGTGCCAGCAGTTTACTAGCGGGGGGTCAAGAGACCCAGTACTTC.

This clone has only one observation. V usage is TRBV6-6 and J usage is TRBJ1-1, with a weak D call TRBD1 (6 bases). Germline V gene lookup returns CDR1 MNHNY and CDR2 SVGAGI (reference sequence). Trimming cost V 8 bases and J 3 bases, with 13 bases left between them. The CDR3 spans 13 residues. The CDR3 sequence: CASGGGQYTEAFF. CDR3 nucleotide sequence: TGTGCCAGCGGGGGGGGACAATACACTGAAGCTTTCTTT.

V gene TRBV18 combines with J gene TRBJ2-7; 7 bases match TRBD1. CDR1 is KGHSH and CDR2 is LQKENI in the germline V gene. The CDR3 totals 14 residues. V shed 4 bases and J 0 bases; nucleotides not matched to a gene: 3. The CDR3 protein is CASSRTGDSYEQYF. The CDR3 DNA is TGTGCCAGCTCACGAACAGGGGACTCCTACGAGCAGTACTTC.

The V and J genes are TRBV10-3 and TRBJ2-7, with D possibly being TRBD1 (7 bases). The CDR3 has 13 residues. Trimming took off 8 bases at V and 4 bases at J, with 15 bases between the two ends. Germline V CDR1 and CDR2: ENHRY, SYGVKD. In DNA form, the CDR3 reads TGTGCCATCGGAGGGGACAGACCGTACGAGCAGTACTTC. Its translation: CAIGGDRPYEQYF.

The chain carries TRBV27 and TRBJ1-1; tentatively, D is TRBD1 (6 bases). Germline V gives CDR1 MNHEY, CDR2 SMNVEV (reference sequence). V lost 3 bases and J 6 bases, leaving 14 bases between the germline ends. The CDR3 has 14 amino acids. The CDR3 loop reads CASSFRVQGSEAFF. In DNA form, the CDR3 reads TGTGCCAGCAGTTTCCGTGTACAGGGTTCTGAAGCTTTCTTT.

The chain uses TRBV7-2 and TRBJ2-3; no clear D gene. This CDR3 has 13 amino acids. The V end lost 4 bases, the J end lost 1 base, and 6 bases lay between the germline ends. Germline V gives CDR1 SGHTA, CDR2 FQGNSA. The CDR3 region is CASSSLRTDTQYF. CDR3 bases: TGTGCCAGCAGCTCCCTTCGCACAGATACGCAGTATTTT.

V gene TRBV7-9 combines with J gene TRBJ2-1; TRBD2 matches at 8 bases. Germline-derived CDR1 and CDR2 are SEHNR and FQNEAQ (reference sequence). The CDR3 totals 14 residues. V shed 4 bases and J 7 bases; nucleotides not matched to a gene: 6. The CDR3 sequence is CASSSLAGRNEQFF. The CDR3 nucleotides read TGTGCCAGCAGCTCCTTAGCGGGGCGTAATGAGCAGTTCTTC.

The chain has TRBV2 and TRBJ2-1, with D possibly being TRBD2 (7 bases). The CDR3 is made up of 15 amino acids. V was cut by 8 bases and J by 0 bases, with 14 bases left in between. Germline V gene sequence: CDR1 SNHLY, CDR2 FYNNEI. The CDR3 is CASCKGGSSYNEQFF. CDR3 DNA sequence: TGTGCCAGCTGTAAGGGGGGGAGCTCCTACAATGAGCAGTTCTTC.

The rearrangement joins TRBV6-2 or TRBV6-3 to TRBJ2-2, with D perhaps TRBD2 (6 bases). This CDR3 contains 15 residues. V lost 1 base and J 4 bases, leaving 10 bases between the germline ends. CDR1 is MNHEY, CDR2 SVGEGT, per germline. The CDR3 DNA reads TGTGCCAGCAGTTACTGGGGGGAACCCACCGGGGAGCTGTTTTTT. Its translation: CASSYWGEPTGELFF.

This chain uses TRBV28 with TRBJ2-7; D unclear. The CDR3 spans 12 residues. Trimming pared 3 bases from V and 3 bases from J, leaving 6 bases between. Per the germline V gene, CDR1 is MDHEN and CDR2 is SYDVKM. The CDR3 is CASSLGLYEQYF. CDR3 in DNA: TGTGCCAGCAGTTTGGGCCTCTACGAGCAGTACTTC.

The V call is TRBV19, the J call TRBJ1-6; D gene uncertain. Germline CDR1 and CDR2: LNHDA and SQIVND (reference sequence). V was pared by 8 bases and J by 6 bases, with 11 bases between. The CDR3 is 13 amino acids. CDR3 amino acids: CASGFWSNSPLHF. DNA of the CDR3: TGTGCCAGTGGGTTTTGGAGTAATTCACCCCTCCACTTT.

Remarks on this clone: The same CDR3 is also encoded by other DNA sequences in this sample. The CDR3 sequence: CASSPPDTQETQYF. The CDR3 DNA follows: TGTGCCAGCTCACCACCGGACACACAAGAGACCCAGTACTTC. The genes are TRBV18 and TRBJ2-5, with D maybe TRBD1 (5 bases). The germline gives CDR1 KGHSH, CDR2 LQKENI. Trimming took off 0 bases at V and 2 bases at J, with 7 bases between the two ends. This CDR3 is 14 amino acids long.

The sample holds a few counts of this clone. The gene calls are TRBV6-2 or TRBV6-3 and TRBJ1-5, with no clear D. The V end was cut by 2 bases, the J end by 6 bases, with 11 bases between. Germline assignment: CDR1 MNHEY and CDR2 SVGEGT. CDR3 length equals 14 residues. The CDR3 region has the DNA TGTGCCAGCAGTTACGGTGGGGAGGGTCAGCCCCAGCATTTT. It translates to CASSYGGEGQPQHF.

The gene calls are TRBV28 and TRBJ1-2; D perhaps matches TRBD1 (6 bases). The V end was cut by 6 bases, the J end by 5 bases, with 10 bases between. The CDR3 runs 12 residues. CDR1 and CDR2 (germline): MDHEN, SYDVKM. CDR3 sequence reads: CASREQGYGYTF. CDR3 nucleotides: TGTGCCAGCAGGGAACAGGGATATGGCTACACCTTC.

In this sample, this clone turned up a few times. The chain recombines TRBV2 with TRBJ2-2, with 7 bases that match TRBD1. Germline assignment: CDR1 SNHLY and CDR2 FYNNEI. This CDR3 has 13 amino acids. Trimming removed 6 bases from V and 6 bases from J; junction bases left unmatched: 4. The DNA of the CDR3 is TGTGCCAGCAGCGCGACAGGGCCCGGGGAGCTGTTTTTT. This translates into CASSATGPGELFF.